Sequencing of this T cell receptor beta chain was carried out in a study of chemoradiotherapy in HPV16-positive cancers. Whole-study findings and limits: Only two HPV16-positive patients supplied the functional HPV-specificity definition. HPV-responsive T-cell expansion during chemoradiotherapy was linked to improved recurrence-free survival in HPV16-positive patients.

Sequencing used immunoSEQ multiplex PCR; TCRdb keeps in-frame clones, though not all of them. The sample records 2,000 to 2,500 clones, 80% to 90% being singletons. Trimming pared 3 bases from V and 5 bases from J, leaving 18 bases between. From germline, CDR1 is GTSNPN and CDR2 SVGIG (reference sequence). The CDR3 runs to 15 residues. Notes on this clone: Its antigen is unidentified.

The chain links TRBV30 to TRBJ2-3, with D possibly being TRBD2 (5 bases). The material sequenced was tumor tissue, taken from a patient who underwent chemoradiotherapy. The sequence derives from a human donor with HPV-associated anogenital cancer. CDR3 nucleotide sequence: TGTGCCTGGAGCGGCTCCGGGAAAGGTCGAGATACGCAGTATTTT. As protein: CAWSGSGKGRDTQYF. The whole variable domain, remainder taken from reference TRBV30 and TRBJ2-3, is SQTIHQWPATLVQPVGSPLSLECTVEGTSNPNLYWYRQAAGRGLQLLFYSVGIGQISSEVPQNLSASRPQDRQFILSSKKLLLSDSGFYLCAWSGSGKGRDTQYFGPGTRLTVL.